This T cell receptor beta chain derives from a study of regulatory T cells in long-lasting Graves disease. Both iRepertoire HTBI primers and Arm-PCR of CDR3 regions were used to build the TCR beta libraries. TCRdb used MiXCR to reprocess the multiplex PCR reads, holding one entry per CDR3 protein. Among around 500,000 distinct CDR3 sequences listed, 12% were seen once. This clonotype was picked up many times. Time point noted: newly diagnosed GD, antithyroid drugs for less than 3 months. RNA extracted from PBMCs served as the sequencing template. In this cohort, patients came from an endocrinology department located in Xi'an, China. The same sample was also studied in work on T cells in Graves' hyperthyroidism and ophthalmopathy. Per that paper: First-round RT-PCR targeting the TCR CDR3 was performed with the HTBI primer set.

This specimen consisted of peripheral blood mononuclear cells (PBMCs), obtained at new diagnosis, from a patient treated with antithyroid drugs. This receptor was identified in a woman in her twenties or thirties with Graves disease.

CDR3 residues: CASSPRSTEAFF. In nucleotides, the CDR3 is TGTGCCAGCAGCCCCAGAAGCACTGAAGCTTTCTTT. This chain uses TRBV7-9 with TRBJ1-1; D gene unclear. The CDR3 runs 12 residues. Germline V gives CDR1 SEHNR, CDR2 FQNEAQ (reference sequence). V lost 5 bases and J lost 4, with 8 bases in between.